These 21 T cell receptor beta chains share one sample of origin, sequenced in a study of cytomegalovirus exposure and HLA in healthy donors. PCR primers comprised 60 Vbeta and 13 Jbeta primers. Some clones are missing from TCRdb's copy, which holds only in-frame ones; the method was immunoSEQ multiplex PCR. The ten most abundant clones cover 3.5% of a sample with over 90,000 clones. Sequencing was done on a sample of PBMCs. The source is a man aged 40-50 years in good health and CMV-seronegative.

The V call is TRBV7-2, the J call TRBJ1-5, with D uncertain. CDR1 and CDR2 from the germline V gene are SGHTA and FQGNSA. The CDR3 has 13 residues. V was clipped by 5 bases and J by 7 bases, with 12 bases between them. CDR3 in DNA: TGTGCCAGCAGCCTCCCCGGGGAACAGCCCCAGCATTTT. Its translation is CASSLPGEQPQHF.

The chain couples TRBV5-4 to TRBJ2-7, with TRBD2 matching over 13 bases. This CDR3 is built from 16 residues. Losses at the gene ends were 4 bases for V and 0 bases for J; bases not matched to a gene: 4. In germline, CDR1 is SGHNT, CDR2 YYREEE (reference sequence). The CDR3 reads CASSGGLAGTSYEQYF. The CDR3 DNA follows: TGTGCCAGCAGCGGGGGACTAGCGGGGACCTCCTACGAGCAGTACTTC.

The chain couples TRBV18 to TRBJ1-1; D unresolved. From germline, CDR1 is KGHSH and CDR2 LQKENI. This CDR3 region has 15 residues. With 2 bases removed from V and 3 bases from J, the gap between germline ends came to 13 bases. The CDR3 here is CASSPTYTSDTEAFF. In nucleotides, the CDR3 is TGTGCCAGCTCACCAACATACACTAGTGACACTGAAGCTTTCTTT.

The chain has TRBV7-9 and TRBJ1-1, with no clear D. CDR3 length: 14 residues. Between the trimmed V and J ends, which lost 1 base and 1 base, there was a span of 7 bases. The germline gives CDR1 SEHNR, CDR2 FQNEAQ (reference sequence). The CDR3 DNA sequence: TGTGCCAGCAGCTTAGAAGCAGGGAACACTGAAGCTTTCTTT. It specifies CASSLEAGNTEAFF.

The rearrangement joins TRBV4-1 to TRBJ1-1; the D is unclear. V was shortened by 8 bases and J by 2 bases, with 9 bases between the two germline ends. CDR3 length: 12 amino acids. The germline V gene encodes CDR1 MGHRA and CDR2 YSYEKL. CDR3 sequence (DNA): TGCGCCAGCCACGGGTCTAACACTGAAGCTTTCTTT. This translates into CASHGSNTEAFF.

The V gene is TRBV27, the J gene TRBJ2-7; TRBD2 aligns across 10 bases. The CDR3 covers 14 residues. V lost 6 bases and J lost 2; bases outside the gene matches: 4. Germline V lookup: CDR1 MNHEY, CDR2 SMNVEV (reference sequence). The CDR3 protein is CASSRTSGPYEQYF. In nucleotides, the CDR3 is TGTGCCAGCAGCAGGACTAGCGGACCCTACGAGCAGTACTTC.

The chain uses TRBV9 and TRBJ1-3; 9 nucleotides line up with TRBD1. Germline V gene data show CDR1 as SGDLS and CDR2 as YYNGEE. This CDR3 is 17 amino acids long. Losses at the gene ends were 0 bases for V and 1 base for J; bases not matched to a gene: 5. The CDR3 sequence is CASSVGGTGRSGNTIYF. The CDR3 nucleotides are TGTGCCAGCAGCGTAGGAGGGACAGGGAGATCTGGAAACACCATATATTTT.

The chain is built from TRBV2 and TRBJ2-1; TRBD1 is a possible D gene (5 bases). This CDR3 is built from 16 residues. Trimming pared 6 bases from V and 5 bases from J, leaving 20 bases between. Germline lookup yields CDR1 SNHLY and CDR2 FYNNEI. The CDR3 here is CASRPNRQNLNNEQFF. CDR3 nucleotide sequence: TGTGCCAGCAGACCCAACCGACAGAACCTGAACAATGAGCAGTTCTTC. The variable domain in full, with the rest retrieved from reference TRBV2 and TRBJ2-1, is EPEVTQTPSHQVTQMGQEVILRCVPISNHLYFYWYRQILGQKVEFLVSFYNNEISEKSEIFDDQFSVERPDGSNFTLKIRSTKLEDSAMYFCASRPNRQNLNNEQFFGPGTRLTVL.

The J gene is TRBJ1-2, the V gene TRBV27, with 12 bases aligning to TRBD1. Unmatched junction bases numbered 8, after V lost 2 bases and J lost 7 bases. The CDR3 contains 16 residues. Germline V CDR1 and CDR2: MNHEY, SMNVEV (reference sequence). In DNA form, the CDR3 reads TGTGCCAGCAGTTTACTCCCGGGACAGGGGGCGCCTGGCTACACCTTC. This gives the protein CASSLLPGQGAPGYTF.

The chain carries TRBV7-8 and TRBJ2-7; 8 positions agree with TRBD2. Germline values: CDR1 SGHVS, CDR2 FQNEAQ. The trim removed 5 bases at V and 3 bases at J, leaving 9 bases unmatched. The CDR3 runs 15 residues. CDR3 region: CASSGTSGRHYEQYF. In DNA, the CDR3 is TGTGCCAGCAGCGGAACTAGCGGACGCCACTACGAGCAGTACTTC.

This rearrangement joins TRBV7-2 to TRBJ1-4; tentative D call: TRBD1 (6 bases). The CDR3 length is 15 residues. V was shortened by 1 base and J by 8 bases, with 14 bases between the two germline ends. Germline V gene sequence: CDR1 SGHTA, CDR2 FQGNSA. This CDR3 reads CASSLGGTTIEKLFF. The CDR3 DNA follows: TGTGCCAGCAGCTTAGGGGGGACAACCATCGAAAAACTGTTTTTT.

The rearrangement links TRBV4-3 to TRBJ2-7; 11 bases fit TRBD1. Germline V CDR1 and CDR2: LGHNA, YSLEER. V dropped 0 bases and J dropped 6; count of bases not matched to a gene: 4. This CDR3 has 15 amino acids. The CDR3 region is CASSQDGQGAAEQYF. CDR3 nucleotide sequence: TGCGCCAGCAGCCAAGATGGACAGGGGGCTGCCGAGCAGTACTTC.

The chain links TRBV6-5 to TRBJ2-7, with 13 bases that match TRBD2. The CDR3 consists of 15 residues. Per germline, CDR1 MNHEY and CDR2 SVGAGI. Trimming removed 5 bases from V and 2 bases from J; junction bases left unmatched: 3. The CDR3 region is CASSVGLAGTYEQYF. CDR3 nucleotides: TGTGCCAGCAGTGTGGGACTAGCGGGGACCTACGAGCAGTACTTC.

The gene calls are TRBV7-2 and TRBJ1-2, with D maybe TRBD1 (5 bases). This CDR3 has 14 residues. The ends were cut back, 1 base at V and 2 bases at J, with 8 bases in the middle. Germline assignment: CDR1 SGHTA and CDR2 FQGNSA. Here the CDR3 reads CASSLGQTNYGYTF. DNA of the CDR3: TGTGCCAGCAGCTTAGGACAGACCAACTATGGCTACACCTTC. Supplemented by reference TRBV7-2 and TRBJ1-2, the full variable domain reads GAGVSQSPSNKVTEKGKDVELRCDPISGHTALYWYRQSLGQGLEFLIYFQGNSAPDKSGLPSDRFSAERTGGSVSTLTIQRTQQEDSAVYLCASSLGQTNYGYTFGSGTRLTVV.

The chain recombines TRBV27 with TRBJ2-1; TRBD2 matches at 11 bases. The junction had 1 base not matched to a gene; V was cut back by 4 bases and J by 2 bases. Germline V gene sequence: CDR1 MNHEY, CDR2 SMNVEV (reference sequence). The length of the CDR3 is 15 residues. The CDR3 coding sequence is TGTGCCAGCAGTTCGACTAGCGGGACCTACAATGAGCAGTTCTTC. Its translation: CASSSTSGTYNEQFF.

V and J are TRBV10-3 and TRBJ2-7; TRBD2 aligns across 14 bases. CDR3 length: 18 amino acids. Germline V gene lookup returns CDR1 ENHRY and CDR2 SYGVKD. The V gene end was trimmed by 3 bases and the J gene end by 5 bases; junction bases not matched to a gene: 12. The CDR3 region has the DNA TGTGCCATCAGTGACCCTGGACTAGCGGGAGGCCCCCAAAACGAGCAGTACTTC. Amino acid sequence: CAISDPGLAGGPQNEQYF.

This chain connects TRBV6-1 to TRBJ2-3; 9 bases are shared with TRBD2. CDR3 length equals 14 residues. The germline V gene has CDR1 MNHNS and CDR2 SASEGT. Unmatched junction bases numbered 3, after V lost 6 bases and J lost 2 bases. The CDR3 is CASRSGGFTDTQYF. CDR3 DNA sequence: TGTGCCAGCAGAAGCGGGGGGTTCACAGATACGCAGTATTTT.

The J gene is TRBJ2-5, the V gene TRBV5-1; D possibly corresponds to TRBD1 (6 bases). The CDR3 is 13 residues long. V was clipped by 0 bases and J by 5 bases, with 8 bases between them. CDR1 and CDR2 (germline): SGHRS, YFSETQ. CDR3 DNA sequence: TGCGCCAGCAGCTTGGACAGGGTCGAGACCCAGTACTTC. It encodes CASSLDRVETQYF.

The chain employs TRBV15 and TRBJ1-3; 7 positions match TRBD1. Per germline, CDR1 LNHNV and CDR2 YYDKDF (reference sequence). Losses at the gene ends were 3 bases for V and 7 bases for J; bases not matched to a gene: 9. The CDR3 covers 15 residues. The CDR3 loop is CATSRTLDRVNTIYF. The CDR3 coding sequence is TGTGCCACCAGCAGGACCCTAGACAGGGTCAACACCATATATTTT.

This rearrangement joins TRBV7-9 to TRBJ2-2; no definite D call. Germline V gene data show CDR1 as SEHNR and CDR2 as FQNEAQ (reference sequence). The CDR3 is 12 amino acids. V was trimmed by 5 bases and J by 6 bases, leaving 7 bases between them. Written as DNA, the CDR3 is TGTGCCAGCAGCCCTCTAGCCGGGGAGCTGTTTTTT. Amino acids: CASSPLAGELFF.

The rearrangement links TRBV28 to TRBJ2-7; a possible D gene is TRBD1 (8 bases). Germline CDR1 and CDR2: MDHEN and SYDVKM. The CDR3 runs to 14 residues. Between the trimmed V and J ends, which lost 1 base and 6 bases, there was a span of 13 bases. This chain's CDR3 is CASSLLTGGGEQYF. The DNA for the CDR3 is TGTGCCAGCAGTTTATTAACAGGGGGGGGCGAGCAGTACTTC.